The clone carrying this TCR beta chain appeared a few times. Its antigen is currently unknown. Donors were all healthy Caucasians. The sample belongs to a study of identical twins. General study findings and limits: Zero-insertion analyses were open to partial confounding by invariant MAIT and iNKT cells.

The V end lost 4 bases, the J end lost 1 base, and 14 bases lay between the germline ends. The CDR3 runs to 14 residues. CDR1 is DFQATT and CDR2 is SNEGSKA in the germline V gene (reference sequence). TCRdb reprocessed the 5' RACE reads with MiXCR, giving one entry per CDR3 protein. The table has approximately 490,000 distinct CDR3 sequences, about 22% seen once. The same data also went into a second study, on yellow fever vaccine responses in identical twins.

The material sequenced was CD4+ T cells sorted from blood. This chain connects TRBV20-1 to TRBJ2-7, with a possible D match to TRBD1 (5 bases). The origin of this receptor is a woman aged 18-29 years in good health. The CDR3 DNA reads TGCAGTGCTACTGCCCAGGGTGCATCCTACGAGCAGTACGTC. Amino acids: CSATAQGASYEQYV.